This is a list of T cell receptor beta chains from one sample in a study of blood T cell repertoires in COVID-19. Method: immunoSEQ multiplex PCR; TCRdb's copy keeps in-frame clones and lacks some. The table records about 350,000 clones, about 90% of them present only once. The source material was PBMCs or T cells enriched from blood (not recorded which). These receptors all stem from a woman aged 25 to 39 who had been exposed to COVID-19. Each CDR3 is given without its conserved first and last residue.

j_gene | v_gene | CDR3aa
TRBJ2-2 | TRBV19 | ASSRTGELF
TRBJ1-2 | TRBV30 | AWSSRSYGYT
TRBJ2-1 | TRBV3-1/TRBV3-2 | ASSQDRGAGAFSYNEQF
TRBJ2-3 | TRBV6-5 | ASSRQDTQY
TRBJ1-4 | TRBV28 | ASSPGQISTNEKLF
TRBJ2-7 | TRBV30 | ARDIAGGVEQY
TRBJ1-1 | TRBV5-1 | ASSLSAGFMTEAF
TRBJ1-4 | TRBV29-1 | SVASEKLF
TRBJ2-1 | TRBV6-2/TRBV6-3 | ASSYTWEGYF
TRBJ2-7 | TRBV6-5 | ASSYRGGSSYEQY
TRBJ1-2 | TRBV4-2 | ASSQPQGTGRDGYT
TRBJ2-7 | TRBV7-9 | ASSLAGGAYEQY
TRBJ2-7 | TRBV13 | ASSLGGRAAYEQY
TRBJ1-1 | TRBV19 | ASSIAGGLNTEAF
TRBJ2-4 | TRBV19 | ASTVISGESKNIQY
TRBJ1-3 | TRBV6-5 | ASRQGNGNTIY
TRBJ1-6 | TRBV9 | ASSVGDRVSPLH
TRBJ1-5 | TRBV2 | ASSAGALNQPQH
TRBJ2-2 | TRBV19 | ASTGLAGTSTGELF
TRBJ1-5 | TRBV19 | ASSPDRGEQPQH
TRBJ1-2 | TRBV28 | ASSYSTNYGYT
TRBJ1-4 | TRBV5-1 | ASSGGQEGEKLF
TRBJ2-3 | TRBV2 | ASLGGRSSWVGTDTQY
TRBJ2-3 | TRBV15 | ATSLPYSTDTQY
TRBJ2-7 | TRBV19 | AAGRDSYEQY
TRBJ2-1 | TRBV7-9 | ASSPAEAGGSYNEQF
TRBJ2-7 | TRBV28 | ASSPGGYEQY
TRBJ2-1 | TRBV5-1 | ASSFAADEQF
TRBJ2-2 | TRBV6-5 | ASSYSYTGELF
TRBJ1-2 | TRBV28 | ASSRDSSYGYT
TRBJ2-4 | TRBV3-1/TRBV3-2 | ASSQEMTGLAAAKNIQY
TRBJ1-3 | TRBV28 | ASSFYRGRSGNTIY
TRBJ2-3 | TRBV2 | ASLPGLAGPSDTQY
TRBJ2-7 | TRBV6-5 | ASSPTGTESYEQY
TRBJ2-7 | TRBV10-1 | ASSASGTGAGEQY
TRBJ1-5 | TRBV19 | ASSISGQGALNQPQH
TRBJ1-3 | TRBV11-3 | ASSRSGGSGNTIY